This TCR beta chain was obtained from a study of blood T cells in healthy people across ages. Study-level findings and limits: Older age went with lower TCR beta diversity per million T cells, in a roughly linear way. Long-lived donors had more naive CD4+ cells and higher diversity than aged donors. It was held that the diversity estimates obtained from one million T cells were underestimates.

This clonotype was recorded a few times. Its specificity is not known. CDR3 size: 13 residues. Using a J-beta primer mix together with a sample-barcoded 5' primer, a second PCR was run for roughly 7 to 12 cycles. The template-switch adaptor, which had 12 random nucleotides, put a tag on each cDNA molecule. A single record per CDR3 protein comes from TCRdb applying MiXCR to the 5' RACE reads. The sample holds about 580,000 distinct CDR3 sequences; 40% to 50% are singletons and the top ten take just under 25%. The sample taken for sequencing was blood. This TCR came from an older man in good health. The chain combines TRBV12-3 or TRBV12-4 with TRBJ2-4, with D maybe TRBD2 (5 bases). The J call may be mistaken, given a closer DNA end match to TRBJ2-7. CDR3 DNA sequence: TGTGCCAGCAGTGTTACTACCGGGGTCGAGCAGTACTTC. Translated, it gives CASSVTTGVEQYF.